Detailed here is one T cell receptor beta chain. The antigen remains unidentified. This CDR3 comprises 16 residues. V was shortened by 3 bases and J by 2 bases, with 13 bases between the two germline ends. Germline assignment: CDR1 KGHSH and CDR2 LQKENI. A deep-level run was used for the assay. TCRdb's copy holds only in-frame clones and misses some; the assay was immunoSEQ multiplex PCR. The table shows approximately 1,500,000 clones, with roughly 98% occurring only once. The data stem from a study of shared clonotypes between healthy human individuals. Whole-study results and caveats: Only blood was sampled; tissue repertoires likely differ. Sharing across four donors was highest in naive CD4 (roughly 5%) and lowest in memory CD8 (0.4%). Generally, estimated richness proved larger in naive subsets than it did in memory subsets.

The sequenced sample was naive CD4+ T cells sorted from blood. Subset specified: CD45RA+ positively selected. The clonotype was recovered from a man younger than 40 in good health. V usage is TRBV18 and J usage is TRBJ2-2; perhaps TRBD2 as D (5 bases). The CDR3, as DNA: TGTGCCAGCTCACCTAAAACCGCGGGTAACACCGGGGAGCTGTTTTTT. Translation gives CASSPKTAGNTGELFF.